These T cell receptor beta chains were read from a single sample in a study of cytomegalovirus exposure and HLA in healthy donors. Sequencing used immunoSEQ multiplex PCR; TCRdb keeps in-frame clones, though not all of them. The sample shows some 160,000 clones, 65% to 85% of them seen only once. Sample: PBMCs. These receptors all come from a male donor in good health and CMV-seropositive. Each CDR3 is given with its conserved first and last residue. A D gene is named only where the DNA matches it firmly. Clone size is stated in some rows and not others, as once, few, many or a class when expanded.

d_call | clone_size | j_call | v_call | cdr3_nt | cdr3_aa
TRBD1 | few | TRBJ1-5 | TRBV6-5 | TGTGCCAGCAGCAGACAGGGCGGGAGCAATCAGCCCCAGCATTTT | CASSRQGGSNQPQHF
. | few | TRBJ2-7 | TRBV27 | TGTGCCACCACAGGCGGTCCCCACTACGAGCAGTACTTC | CATTGGPHYEQYF
. | . | TRBJ1-4 | TRBV18 | TGTGCCAGCTCACCCGGGACACCTTCAACTAATGAAAAACTGTTTTTT | CASSPGTPSTNEKLFF
TRBD1 | . | TRBJ2-5 | TRBV14 | TGTGCCAGCAGCCCGGAGACAGGGGGCGGTGAGACCCAGTACTTC | CASSPETGGGETQYF
. | . | TRBJ2-1 | TRBV7-7 | TGTGCTAGCAGCTTATTCAGTAAGAGGCGGAGCTCCTACAATGAGCAGTTCTTC | CASSLFSKRRSSYNEQFF
TRBD2 | . | TRBJ2-7 | TRBV10-3 | TGTGCCATCAGTGGCCGGGGCGGGAGCTCCTACGAGCAGTACTTC | CAISGRGGSSYEQYF
TRBD2 | . | TRBJ2-2 | TRBV2 | TGTGCCAGCACCTCATGGACTAGCGGGAGTTATGCCGGGGAGCTGTTTTTT | CASTSWTSGSYAGELFF
TRBD2 | . | TRBJ2-7 | TRBV7-3 | TGTGCCAGCAGCCTCGCGGGAGGGCCCACCTACGAGCAGTACTTC | CASSLAGGPTYEQYF
. | few | TRBJ1-5 | TRBV28 | TGTGCCAGCCGCTACCTCGATCAGCCCCAGCATTTT | CASRYLDQPQHF
. | . | TRBJ2-7 | TRBV28 | TGTGCCAGCAGCATGGGAGGACTACACTACGAGCAGTACTTC | CASSMGGLHYEQYF
TRBD2 | . | TRBJ2-1 | TRBV7-9 | TGTGCCAGCAGTCGGAGCGGGAGATCCTACAATGAGCAGTTCTTC | CASSRSGRSYNEQFF
. | . | TRBJ1-1 | TRBV27 | TGTGCCAGCACCTCCAGGGGGAACACTGAAGCTTTCTTT | CASTSRGNTEAFF
TRBD1 | . | TRBJ2-2 | TRBV7-2 | TGTGCCAGCAGCAAAGGGACAGCGAACACCGGGGAGCTGTTTTTT | CASSKGTANTGELFF
. | . | TRBJ1-4 | TRBV7-8 | TGTGCCAGCAGCTTGGGGGGTAATGAAAAACTGTTTTTT | CASSLGGNEKLFF
. | . | TRBJ1-2 | TRBV6-5 | TGTGCCAGTTCAAGAGAGTCCGGCTACACCTTC | CASSRESGYTF
. | . | TRBJ2-1 | TRBV11-3 | TGTGCCAGCAGCTTAGACGGCGGCCCTAGCTCCTACAATGAGCAGTTCTTC | CASSLDGGPSSYNEQFF
TRBD2 | . | TRBJ2-1 | TRBV6-4 | TGTGCCAGCCCCCTACTAGCGGGAGGAGGCAATGAGCAGTTCTTC | CASPLLAGGGNEQFF
. | . | TRBJ1-4 | TRBV28 | TGTGCCAGCAGTCTGGGGGCGCTTGAAAAACTGTTTTTT | CASSLGALEKLFF
TRBD1 | . | TRBJ1-1 | TRBV27 | TGTGCCAGCAGCGAGACAGGGGTCAGACCGGGGGGAGCTTTCTTT | CASSETGVRPGGAFF
. | once | TRBJ2-7 | TRBV7-9 | TGTGCCAGCAGCTTAGCGAGGGCAAACGAGCAGTACTTC | CASSLARANEQYF
. | . | TRBJ1-4 | TRBV10-3 | TGTGCCACCGCCGCAGGAGGGGAAAAACTGTTTTTT | CATAAGGEKLFF
TRBD1 | few | TRBJ1-1 | TRBV7-3 | TGTGCCAGCAGCCCTCGGGACAGGGCCACTGAAGCTTTCTTT | CASSPRDRATEAFF
TRBD1 | . | TRBJ1-1 | TRBV5-1 | TGCGCCAGCAGCCCGACCGGGACAGGGAGCACTGAAGCTTTCTTT | CASSPTGTGSTEAFF
. | . | TRBJ2-7 | TRBV9 | TGTGCCAGCAGCGCGGAGGGGGCGTACTCCTACGAGCAGTACTTC | CASSAEGAYSYEQYF
. | . | TRBJ2-3 | TRBV7-6 | TGTGCCAGCAGCTTAGGGAGCGGGAGCACAGATACGCAGTATTTT | CASSLGSGSTDTQYF
. | once | TRBJ2-2 | TRBV12-5 | TGTGCTAGTGGCCAAGGGGGCACCGGGGAGCTGTTTTTT | CASGQGGTGELFF
. | . | TRBJ1-1 | TRBV6-1 | TGTGCCAGCAGTTCCCCGGGGTGGTCTGAAGCTTTCTTT | CASSSPGWSEAFF
. | . | TRBJ2-2 | TRBV9 | TGTGCCAGCAGCGCTGAGGGAGAGAACACCGGGGAGCTGTTTTTT | CASSAEGENTGELFF
. | . | TRBJ2-1 | TRBV11-3 | TGTGCCAGCAGCTTTAGGGACAACTACAATGAGCAGTTCTTC | CASSFRDNYNEQFF
TRBD2 | . | TRBJ2-7 | TRBV9 | TGTGCCAGCAGCGACAACCCCAGGGAGGGAAGTTTACCCTACGAGCAGTACTTC | CASSDNPREGSLPYEQYF
. | . | TRBJ1-5 | TRBV2 | TGTGCCAGCAGTGAATATTTTAGTCAGCCCCAGCATTTT | CASSEYFSQPQHF
. | few | TRBJ1-2 | TRBV7-2 | TGTGCCAGCAGCACCAACAGGGCTGGCTACACCTTC | CASSTNRAGYTF
TRBD2 | . | TRBJ2-2 | TRBV7-3 | TGTGCCAGCAGCCCTGGACTAGCGGGAGGGCCCGGCGGGGAGCTGTTTTTT | CASSPGLAGGPGGELFF
. | . | TRBJ1-5 | TRBV7-8 | TGTGCCAGCAGCTTGGGCCTCCTACAGCCCCAGCATTTT | CASSLGLLQPQHF
TRBD1 | . | TRBJ2-2 | TRBV5-1 | TGCGCCAGCAGCCGCATGCCAACAGGGGGCAACACCGGGGAGCTGTTTTTT | CASSRMPTGGNTGELFF
. | . | TRBJ2-5 | TRBV28 | TGTGCCAGCAGTCGGACCCAGGGTCGAGAGACCCAGTACTTC | CASSRTQGRETQYF
TRBD2 | . | TRBJ2-7 | TRBV27 | TGTGCCAGCCGCTCACTAGCGGGAGGCTCCTACGAGCAGTACTTC | CASRSLAGGSYEQYF
TRBD2 | . | TRBJ2-1 | TRBV7-2 | TGTGCCAGCAGCCCGCAGCGGGAGGTCCAGTTCTTC | CASSPQREVQFF
. | . | TRBJ2-2 | TRBV27 | TGTGCCAGCAGTTATACCAGACATTCCGGGGAGCTGTTTTTT | CASSYTRHSGELFF
. | . | TRBJ2-7 | TRBV18 | TGTGCCAGCTCACCCCTCAGGGGCGCGACTGACGAGCAGTACTTC | CASSPLRGATDEQYF
TRBD1 | few | TRBJ2-7 | TRBV6-5 | TGTGCCAGCAGTCGACAGGGGATAGAAGACGAGCAGTACTTC | CASSRQGIEDEQYF
TRBD1 | . | TRBJ1-1 | TRBV7-9 | TGTTCCAGCAGCTCAAAAACCGGGACAGCGAACACTGAAGCTTTCTTT | CSSSSKTGTANTEAFF
. | . | TRBJ1-2 | TRBV28 | TGTGCCAGCAGCACCCTGGACAGCCGCTATGGCTACACCTTC | CASSTLDSRYGYTF
. | . | TRBJ2-3 | TRBV7-6 | TGTGCCAGCAGCAAGGGAGTAGGCACAGATACGCAGTATTTT | CASSKGVGTDTQYF
TRBD2 | . | TRBJ2-1 | TRBV28 | TGTGCCAGCAGCCTCGGACTAGCGGTCGACAATGAGCAGTTCTTC | CASSLGLAVDNEQFF
TRBD1 | . | TRBJ1-5 | TRBV30 | TGTGCCTGGAACAGGGGCCATCAGCCCCAGCATTTT | CAWNRGHQPQHF
TRBD2 | . | TRBJ2-3 | TRBV19 | TGTGCCAGTAGTATACCGGCTAGCGGGAGTGTGGCAGATACGCAGTATTTT | CASSIPASGSVADTQYF
. | . | TRBJ2-1 | TRBV5-1 | TGCGCCAGCAGTTTTGACAGGTTCACATACAATGAGCAGTTCTTC | CASSFDRFTYNEQFF
TRBD2 | . | TRBJ2-3 | TRBV30 | TGTGCCTGGGGCCGACTAGCGGGAGGGTTAGATACGCAGTATTTT | CAWGRLAGGLDTQYF
. | few | TRBJ1-1 | TRBV7-9 | TGTGCCAGCAGCTTGTTGGGAGAGGGAGCTTTCTTT | CASSLLGEGAFF
TRBD2 | few | TRBJ2-3 | TRBV7-9 | TGTGCCACCGAAAAGCGGGAGCGACCCACAGATACGCAGTATTTT | CATEKRERPTDTQYF
TRBD2 | . | TRBJ2-1 | TRBV10-3 | TGTGCCATCAGCAGACTAGCGGGAGTCAATGAGCAGTTCTTC | CAISRLAGVNEQFF